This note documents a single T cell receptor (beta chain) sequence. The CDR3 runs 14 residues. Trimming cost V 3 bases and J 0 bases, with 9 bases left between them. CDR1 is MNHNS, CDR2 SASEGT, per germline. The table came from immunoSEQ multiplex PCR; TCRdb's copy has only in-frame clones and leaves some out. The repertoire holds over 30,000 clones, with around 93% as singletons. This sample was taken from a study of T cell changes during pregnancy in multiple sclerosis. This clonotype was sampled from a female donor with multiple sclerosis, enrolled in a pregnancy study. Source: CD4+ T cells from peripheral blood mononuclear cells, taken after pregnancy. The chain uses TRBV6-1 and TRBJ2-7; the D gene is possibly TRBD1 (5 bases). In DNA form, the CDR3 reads TGTGCCAGCAGTGAGCAGGGAAGCTCCTACGAGCAGTACTTC. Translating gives CASSEQGSSYEQYF.